Listed below are T cell receptor beta chains from one sample, sequenced in a study of blood T cell repertoires in COVID-19. Using immunoSEQ multiplex PCR, the repertoire was profiled, and TCRdb retains in-frame clones only, with some absent. The sample includes about 250,000 clones, more than 65% of them seen just once. Sample: PBMCs or T cells enriched from blood (not recorded which). The receptors here all came from a man aged 50 to 60 who had recovered from COVID-19. The CDR3 runs from the conserved cysteine through the conserved F or W.

TRBV18	TRBJ1-1	CASSPRSYLNTEAFF
TRBV15	TRBJ2-5	CATSTLSETQYF
TRBV7-2	TRBJ1-4	CASSLGQTTNEKLFF
TRBV27	TRBJ2-5	CASSSGTQPRETQYF
TRBV7-2	TRBJ1-2	CASSLALTGVFGYTF
TRBV7-2	TRBJ2-7	CASTWGGFYEQYF
TRBV9	TRBJ1-6	CASSVGTGVNSPLHF
TRBV5-6	TRBJ1-1	CASSGPGMNTEAFF
TRBV11-3	TRBJ1-1	CASSDPPQGVNTEAFF
TRBV7-8	TRBJ1-6	CASSLAGRSSYNSPLHF
TRBV28	TRBJ2-7	CASSFVWEGRVYEQYF
TRBV5-1	TRBJ1-1	CASSWGTVRGNAEAFF
TRBV30	TRBJ1-5	CAWSVGSGSHQPQHF
TRBV25-1	TRBJ2-5	CASSEGTSGPETQYF
TRBV2	TRBJ1-5	CASTEGSQPQHF
TRBV6-2/TRBV6-3	TRBJ2-1	CASSFLAVSYNEQFF
TRBV5-1	TRBJ2-7	CASSPAGWDTSYEQYF
TRBV6-5	TRBJ1-1	CASSSQGYTEAFF
TRBV10-3	TRBJ1-2	CATSAGTGGNYGYTF
TRBV7-3	TRBJ2-2	CASSASGRAPGELFF
TRBV3-1/TRBV3-2	TRBJ1-2	CASSQGPRSYGYTF
TRBV19	TRBJ1-4	CASSIGPGATNEKLFF
TRBV12-2	TRBJ1-1	CASRLAESDSEAFF
TRBV19	TRBJ1-4	CASSGQTGGIFVQLFF
TRBV27	TRBJ1-3	CASSLFPPATGGYGNTIYF
TRBV19	TRBJ1-1	CASSIGDSLMNTEAFF
TRBV14	TRBJ2-3	CASSQRGLLLTDTQYF
TRBV6-4	TRBJ1-5	CASSPGAGNQPQHF
TRBV27	TRBJ1-5	CASSLLSARGRDQPQHF
TRBV7-2	TRBJ1-2	CASSSSNYNYGYTF
TRBV19	TRBJ1-1	CASSPADRGNTEAFF
TRBV9	TRBJ1-1	CASSVQGGLGTEAFF
TRBV5-8	TRBJ2-3	CASSLGVGGPTDTQYF
TRBV7-6	TRBJ2-7	CASSLGSGGALRGQYF
TRBV2	TRBJ2-6	CASYRASGANVLTF
TRBV24-1	TRBJ1-2	CATSDPSRGYGYTF
TRBV9	TRBJ2-1	CASSLGLAGVGEQFF
TRBV19	TRBJ2-1	CASRPPGQGAGEQFF
TRBV3-1/TRBV3-2	TRBJ2-1	CASSRTSGGHNEQFF
TRBV19	TRBJ2-2	CASSIAGGDMLFF
TRBV5-1	TRBJ1-1	CASSLKGDSNTEAFF
TRBV7-9	TRBJ2-7	CASSLAVYSYEQYF